Listed here are 15 T cell receptor beta chains from one sample, sequenced in a study of blood T cell repertoires in COVID-19. Produced via immunoSEQ multiplex PCR; TCRdb's table is partial and in-frame only. This sample has roughly 200,000 clones; roughly 89% occur once, and the top ten carry around 3.5%. The sample consisted of PBMCs or T cells enriched from blood (not recorded which). The source of these receptors is a middle-aged woman with acute COVID-19.

CDR3 nucleotide sequence: TGCGCCAGCAGCTTGGGCCTAGCGGGGGAGACAGATACGCAGTATTTT. It specifies CASSLGLAGETDTQYF. The chain couples TRBV5-1 to TRBJ2-3; 10 bases are shared with TRBD2. This CDR3 is built from 16 residues. Germline loops: CDR1 SGHRS, CDR2 YFSETQ. The ends lost 0 bases at V and 3 bases at J; junction bases unmatched: 4.

The J gene is TRBJ1-2, the V gene TRBV5-1, with TRBD1 matching over 7 bases. Germline lookup yields CDR1 SGHRS and CDR2 YFSETQ. Germline trimming cut 2 bases from V and 5 bases from J; bases unmatched to any gene: 3. The CDR3 extends over 13 amino acids. The CDR3 nucleotides are TGCGCCAGCAGCTTAACAGGGGCTTATGGCTACACCTTC. Protein: CASSLTGAYGYTF.

DNA of the CDR3: TGTGCCATCAGTGAAGGCGGTAATCAGCCCCAGCATTTT. Protein: CAISEGGNQPQHF. The chain uses TRBV10-3 and TRBJ1-5; D ambiguous. The CDR3 has 13 amino acids. V was trimmed by 3 bases and J by 4 bases, leaving 7 bases between them. Germline CDR1 and CDR2: ENHRY and SYGVKD.

The chain links TRBV4-1 to TRBJ2-3; D gene uncertain. The CDR3 extends over 14 amino acids. Germline CDR1 reads MGHRA; CDR2 reads YSYEKL. V was shortened by 1 base and J by 2 bases, with 7 bases between the two germline ends. DNA of the CDR3: TGCGCCAGCAGCCAAGGACTGGACACAGATACGCAGTATTTT. It codes for CASSQGLDTDTQYF.

The count of this clone is one. The rearrangement joins TRBV11-3 to TRBJ2-7, with D tentatively TRBD2 (5 bases). CDR3 length equals 13 residues. CDR1 is SGHNT, CDR2 YENEEA, per germline. Trimming took off 3 bases at V and 4 bases at J, with 10 bases between the two ends. CDR3 coding DNA: TGTGCCAGCAGCTTGAGGGTTAATTACGAGCAGTACTTC. This codes for CASSLRVNYEQYF.

The J gene is TRBJ1-3, the V gene TRBV3-1 (or the pseudogene TRBV3-2); D is uncertain. The CDR3 has 14 amino acids. V was pared by 4 bases and J by 4 bases, with 11 bases between. Germline V gene sequence: CDR1 LGHDT, CDR2 YNNKEL (reference sequence). In DNA, the CDR3 is TGTGCCAGCAGCCCAACGAGAGGGGGAAACACCATATATTTT. Its protein product is CASSPTRGGNTIYF.

This clone showed up many times. V is TRBV14 and J is TRBJ2-1, with D possibly being TRBD2 (6 bases). Germline CDR1 SGHDN, CDR2 FVKESK. Trimming removed 1 base at V and 0 bases at J, with 13 bases between. This CDR3 region has 17 residues. CDR3 DNA sequence: TGTGCCAGCAGCCAAGGGGACTTCCTGAGCTCCTACAATGAGCAGTTCTTC. It is translated as CASSQGDFLSSYNEQFF.

The rearrangement links TRBV6-5 to TRBJ1-1; D is unresolved. With 2 bases removed from V and 7 bases from J, the gap between germline ends came to 8 bases. Germline V gene data show CDR1 as MNHEY and CDR2 as SVGAGI. The CDR3 length is 12 residues. As DNA, the CDR3 is TGTGCCAGCAGTTACGGGCGGGGTGAAGCTTTCTTT. Translation: CASSYGRGEAFF.

The chain recombines TRBV9 with TRBJ1-6; 10 nucleotides align to TRBD1. With V trimmed by 3 bases and J by 10 bases, 7 bases remained unmatched. The CDR3 is made up of 15 amino acids. Germline CDR1 reads SGDLS; CDR2 reads YYNGEE. In DNA form, the CDR3 reads TGTGCCAGCAGCGCCAGGACAGGGGGAAACTCACCCCTCCACTTT. This sequence encodes CASSARTGGNSPLHF.

The chain combines TRBV5-1 with TRBJ1-4; 8 bases match TRBD1. Germline-derived CDR1 and CDR2 are SGHRS and YFSETQ. The CDR3 contains 12 residues. Unmatched junction bases numbered 0, after V lost 4 bases and J lost 7 bases. The CDR3 loop is CASSDRGEKLFF. Here the CDR3 DNA reads TGCGCCAGCAGCGACAGGGGTGAAAAACTGTTTTTT.

The rearrangement joins TRBV30 to TRBJ1-1, with 7 bases fitting TRBD1. The CDR3 has 14 amino acids. V was clipped by 2 bases and J by 5 bases; unmatched bases: 8. From germline, CDR1 is GTSNPN and CDR2 SVGIG (reference sequence). CDR3 region: CAWSRHRGTTEAFF. In DNA form, the CDR3 reads TGTGCCTGGAGTCGCCACAGGGGTACGACTGAAGCTTTCTTT.

This clone has a handful of counts. CDR3 sequence: CASSLSSAARDYYGYTF. The DNA for the CDR3 is TGTGCCAGCAGTTTATCGAGCGCGGCACGGGACTACTATGGCTACACCTTC. This chain connects TRBV27 to TRBJ1-2; weak D call: TRBD1 (5 bases). Germline assignment: CDR1 MNHEY and CDR2 SMNVEV (reference sequence). CDR3 length: 17 residues. V lost 0 bases and J 3 bases, leaving 17 bases between the germline ends.

This chain links TRBV5-6 with TRBJ1-2, with D possibly being TRBD1 (5 bases). V was shortened by 0 bases and J by 7 bases, with 16 bases between the two germline ends. The CDR3 length is 15 residues. The germline CDR1 and CDR2 sequences are SGHDT and YYEEEE. The CDR3 DNA reads as TGTGCCAGCAGCTTGGTTGGTCCGGGGGATAGTGGCTACACCTTC. The encoded protein is CASSLVGPGDSGYTF.

J is TRBJ1-2 and V is TRBV30; TRBD1 matches 8 bases. The CDR3 is 14 amino acids. Germline assignment: CDR1 GTSNPN and CDR2 SVGIG (reference sequence). J was trimmed by 8 bases and V by 3 bases; bases with no gene match: 11. The CDR3 loop reads CAWRGDRGSPGYTF. The CDR3 DNA reads TGTGCCTGGAGGGGAGACAGGGGCTCGCCCGGCTACACCTTC.

The chain couples TRBV19 to TRBJ1-5; a weak D match, TRBD1 (5 bases). Germline V gives CDR1 LNHDA, CDR2 SQIVND (reference sequence). The V end lost 5 bases, the J end lost 6 bases, and 23 bases lay between the germline ends. The CDR3 contains 17 residues. The CDR3 DNA reads as TGTGCCAGTAGTCTTTATGCCTGGGGACTTCTCAGTCAGCCCCAGCATTTT. It is translated as CASSLYAWGLLSQPQHF.